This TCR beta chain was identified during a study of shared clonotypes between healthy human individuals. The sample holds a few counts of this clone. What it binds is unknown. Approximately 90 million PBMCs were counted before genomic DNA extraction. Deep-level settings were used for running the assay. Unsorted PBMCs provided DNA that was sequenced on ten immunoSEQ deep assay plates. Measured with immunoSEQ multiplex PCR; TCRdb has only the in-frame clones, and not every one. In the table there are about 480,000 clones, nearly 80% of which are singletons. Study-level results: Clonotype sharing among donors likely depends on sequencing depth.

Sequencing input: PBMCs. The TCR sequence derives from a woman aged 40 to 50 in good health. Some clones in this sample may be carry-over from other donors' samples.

CDR3 DNA: TGTGCCTGGAGTGGAGACACCTCCACCGGGGAGCTGTTTTTT. This gives the protein CAWSGDTSTGELFF. This chain uses TRBV30 with TRBJ2-2, with D unresolved. The length of the CDR3 is 14 residues. The germline V gene encodes CDR1 GTSNPN and CDR2 SVGIG (reference sequence). Trimming left V 1 base short and J 4 bases short, with 10 bases between.